This T cell receptor beta chain was recorded in a study of blood T cell repertoires in COVID-19. About the study: Acute-phase and convalescent COVID-19 samples originated in the United States, Italy and Spain.

CDR3 length: 15 residues. Germline-derived CDR1 and CDR2 are LGHDT and YNNKEL (reference sequence). The V segment lost 5 bases and the J segment 5 bases; nucleotides outside the gene matches: 8. Sequencing was performed with immunoSEQ multiplex PCR; in TCRdb, only in-frame clones are kept and a portion is missing. Of roughly 380,000 clones listed, approximately 77% are singletons. The sequencing sample was made of peripheral blood. The chain links TRBV3-1 (or the pseudogene TRBV3-2) to TRBJ1-2; TRBD1 aligns across 10 bases. This receptor was identified in a human donor with acute or convalescent COVID-19. The donor label of this sample is uncertain. This chain's CDR3 is CASSKPGQGTYGYTF. In DNA, the CDR3 is TGTGCCAGCAGCAAACCGGGACAGGGGACTTATGGCTACACCTTC.